One sample yielded the 24 T cell receptor beta chains listed below, sequenced in a study of T cells in Graves' hyperthyroidism and ophthalmopathy. Amplification targeted TCR beta CDR3 regions from RNA transcripts. Initially, a first-round RT-PCR of the TCR CDR3 employed the HTBI primer set. TCRdb processed the multiplex PCR reads anew with MiXCR; each CDR3 protein has one entry. The table lists around 500,000 distinct CDR3 sequences, 12% to 15% of them singletons. The sequenced sample consisted of blood. All receptors come from a woman between 35 and 50 years old with Graves' hyperthyroidism.

The chain uses TRBV11-2 and TRBJ2-3, with 13 nucleotides matching TRBD2. V was pared by 1 base and J by 2 bases, with 6 bases of the junction left unmatched. The CDR3 spans 18 residues. CDR1 and CDR2 from the germline V gene are SGHAT and FQNNGV. CDR3 sequence reads: CASSLGAGLAGHTDTQYF. The CDR3 nucleotides are TGTGCCAGCAGCTTAGGTGCGGGACTAGCGGGGCACACAGATACGCAGTATTTT.

This clonotype was detected many times. CDR3 nucleotides: TGTGCCAGCAGCGGCGACCGAAACCTCCCCCGCGAGCAGTACTTC. Protein sequence: CASSGDRNLPREQYF. The chain recombines TRBV27 with TRBJ2-7, with D unresolved. V was pared by 6 bases and J by 6 bases, with 21 bases between. Germline-derived CDR1 and CDR2 are MNHEY and SMNVEV (reference sequence). CDR3 length: 15 residues.

The V and J genes are TRBV5-1 and TRBJ2-3, with 9 positions matching TRBD1. Germline values: CDR1 SGHRS, CDR2 YFSETQ. V gave up 0 bases and J gave up 0 bases; unmatched junction bases: 5. The CDR3 runs 17 residues. The DNA for the CDR3 is TGCGCCAGCAGCTTGGAGAACAGGGGGCGCAGCACAGATACGCAGTATTTT. This encodes CASSLENRGRSTDTQYF.

The table lists this clonotype with many counts. The J gene is TRBJ2-7, the V gene TRBV2; D could derive from TRBD1 or TRBD2 (5 bases each). Germline CDR1 reads SNHLY; CDR2 reads FYNNEI. This CDR3 is built from 14 residues. The V end lost 7 bases, the J end lost 4 bases, and 17 bases lay between the germline ends. This CDR3 reads CASNSGTASYEQYF. The CDR3 DNA follows: TGTGCCAGCAACTCCGGGACGGCTAGTTACGAGCAGTACTTC.

The chain is built from TRBV9 and TRBJ2-7; 13 bases align to TRBD2. Germline V gives CDR1 SGDLS, CDR2 YYNGEE. The ends lost 1 base at V and 2 bases at J; junction bases unmatched: 9. The CDR3 runs to 18 residues. The CDR3 sequence: CASSVFRPGLAGTYEQYF. The CDR3 coding sequence is TGTGCCAGCAGCGTATTTAGGCCGGGACTAGCGGGAACCTACGAGCAGTACTTC.

This clonotype was seen only a few times. The rearrangement joins TRBV11-2 to TRBJ2-7, with 9 nucleotides matching TRBD1. Trimming at V came to 0 bases and at J to 3 bases, leaving 6 bases not matched to a gene. CDR3 length equals 16 residues. The germline CDR1 and CDR2 sequences are SGHAT and FQNNGV. CDR3 DNA sequence: TGTGCCAGCAGCTTAGATGCCGGGACAGGGTTCTACGAGCAGTACTTC. Protein sequence: CASSLDAGTGFYEQYF.

This clonotype was picked up a small number of times. The junction departs from the called germline gene at one end, perhaps through a read error. The gene calls are TRBV12-3 or TRBV12-4 and TRBJ2-7; D may be TRBD2 (6 bases). The CDR3 is 12 residues long. CDR3 in DNA: TGTGCCAGCATGGGCGGGACCTACGGGCAGTACTTC. The encoded protein is CASMGGTYGQYF.

The chain couples TRBV5-6 to TRBJ1-1; the D is unclear. This CDR3 has 14 amino acids. CDR1 and CDR2 (germline): SGHDT, YYEEEE. V shed 1 base and J shed 3 bases, with 10 bases lying between them. As DNA, the CDR3 is TGTGCCAGCAGCTTGTCCCCCTCGTACACTGAAGCTTTCTTT. Its protein is CASSLSPSYTEAFF.

This clonotype was seen repeatedly, ten times or more. This sequence joins TRBV24-1 and TRBJ1-2, with 7 positions matching TRBD1. The CDR3 extends over 18 amino acids. V lost 5 bases, J lost 4 bases, and 18 bases stayed unmatched. Germline CDR1 reads KGHDR; CDR2 reads SFDVKD. The CDR3 DNA follows: TGTGCCACCAGTGGTCGCCTCCAACCGGGACAGAACTCCTATGGCTACACCTTC. It yields the protein CATSGRLQPGQNSYGYTF.

With respect to this clonotype: This sequence may be a read error, since a much larger clone differs from it by one base. The rearrangement joins TRBV2 to TRBJ2-1; D ambiguous. This CDR3 has 12 residues. CDR1 and CDR2 from the germline V gene are SNHLY and FYNNEI. V gave up 4 bases and J gave up 10 bases, with 11 bases separating them. The chain's CDR3 is CASSALSYEQFF. The CDR3 DNA is TGTGCCAGCAGTGCTTTAAGTTACGAGCAGTTCTTC.

The chain uses TRBV19 and TRBJ2-3, with 9 nucleotides matching TRBD1. The germline V gene encodes CDR1 LNHDA and CDR2 SQIVND (reference sequence). Trimming cost V 5 bases and J 2 bases; bases outside gene matches: 8. The CDR3 sequence is 16 residues long. CDR3 sequence (DNA): TGTGCCAGTAGTGGGCCGGGACAGGGACACACAGATACGCAGTATTTT. Encoded protein: CASSGPGQGHTDTQYF.

This clonotype was seen only a few times. This clone may be a read error of a much larger clone one base away. The chain uses TRBV28 and TRBJ1-1, with D possibly TRBD1 on 6 matching bases. The germline gives CDR1 MDHEN, CDR2 SYDVKM. The CDR3 is made up of 16 amino acids. CDR3 bases: TGTGCCGGCAGTCCCCTGGGGACATCTACAGACACTGAAGCTTTCTTT. Protein: CAGSPLGTSTDTEAFF.

CDR3 nucleotides: TGCAGTGCTAGGGGGGGACAAGGCACCGGGGAGCTGTTTTTT. Translated, it gives CSARGGQGTGELFF. The V and J genes are TRBV20-1 and TRBJ2-2; possibly TRBD1 or TRBD2 for D (6 bases each). Looked up from germline, CDR1 is DFQATT and CDR2 is SNEGSKA (reference sequence). This CDR3 is 14 amino acids long. V was clipped by 3 bases and J by 4 bases, with 12 bases between them.

With respect to this clonotype: A single base separates this from a much larger clone, so it may be a read error. This chain's CDR3 is CASSPGLAGVHSYNEQFF. In DNA, the CDR3 is TGTGCCAGCAGCCCGGGACTAGCGGGAGTCCACTCCTACAATGAGCAGTTCTTC. The chain carries TRBV13 and TRBJ2-1, with 14 bases fitting TRBD2. The V and J ends lost 5 bases and 0 bases, in that order; junction bases with no gene match: 6. The CDR3 contains 18 residues. The germline CDR1 and CDR2 sequences are PRHDT and FYEKMQ (reference sequence). The variable domain in full, with the rest retrieved from reference TRBV13 and TRBJ2-1, is AAGVIQSPRHLIKEKRETATLKCYPIPRHDTVYWYQQGPGQDPQFLISFYEKMQSDKGSIPDRFSAQQFSDYHSELNMSSLELGDSALYFCASSPGLAGVHSYNEQFFGPGTRLTVL.

This clonotype was counted between two and nine times. A clone one base away is much larger, so this may be a read error. The chain couples TRBV3-1 to TRBJ2-7; TRBD2 matches 12 bases. V gave up 1 base and J gave up 6 bases; unmatched junction bases: 13. The CDR3 spans 18 residues. From germline, CDR1 is LGHDT and CDR2 YNNKEL (reference sequence). CDR3 sequence: CASSQANSRLAGVAEQYF. Here the CDR3 DNA reads TGTGCCAGCAGCCAAGCGAATTCCAGACTAGCGGGAGTTGCCGAGCAGTACTTC.

Ten or more counts support this clonotype. This chain joins TRBV7-9 and TRBJ2-5; 13 bases fit TRBD2. Germline CDR1 SEHNR, CDR2 FQNEAQ (reference sequence). The V segment lost 3 bases and the J segment 6 bases; nucleotides outside the gene matches: 7. The CDR3 spans 16 residues. In DNA form, the CDR3 reads TGTGCCAGCAGCTTGAGGGGACTAGCGGGAATACAGACCCAGTACTTC. Its protein product is CASSLRGLAGIQTQYF.

In its sample, this clonotype was seen many times. The chain is built from TRBV30 and TRBJ1-6; D is unclear. Germline loops: CDR1 GTSNPN, CDR2 SVGIG (reference sequence). The CDR3 spans 12 residues. V lost 4 bases and J 7 bases, leaving 8 bases between the germline ends. The CDR3 protein is CAWNGGNSPLHF. For the CDR3, the DNA is TGTGCCTGGAACGGAGGAAATTCACCCCTCCACTTT.

The rearrangement uses TRBV9 and TRBJ1-6, with D uncertain. Germline loops: CDR1 SGDLS, CDR2 YYNGEE. Trimming left V 0 bases short and J 7 bases short, with 8 bases between. This CDR3 spans 14 amino acids. CDR3 region: CASSVDSHNSPLHF. The CDR3 DNA reads as TGTGCCAGCAGCGTAGACAGCCACAATTCACCCCTCCACTTT.

This clonotype appeared a few times. The chain employs TRBV9 and TRBJ1-1, with 10 bases that match TRBD1. Trimming cost V 5 bases and J 4 bases; bases outside gene matches: 11. Germline V gene lookup returns CDR1 SGDLS and CDR2 YYNGEE. The CDR3 contains 16 residues. CDR3 DNA: TGTGCCAGCAGTCCAGAGACAGGGGGCTGGAGCACTGAAGCTTTCTTT. Its protein product is CASSPETGGWSTEAFF.

This clonotype came up once. This chain links TRBV20-1 with TRBJ1-6; 8 positions match TRBD1. V was clipped by 7 bases and J by 5 bases; unmatched bases: 7. The V gene's germline CDR1 is DFQATT and CDR2 SNEGSKA (reference sequence). The CDR3 is 14 residues long. CDR3 coding DNA: TGCAGTGGTCGACAGGGGACAAATAATTCACCCCTCCACTTT. It translates to CSGRQGTNNSPLHF.

This clonotype was seen a handful of times. V gene TRBV7-8 combines with J gene TRBJ1-4, with 7 bases identical to TRBD1. V shed 4 bases and J 7 bases; nucleotides not matched to a gene: 6. In germline, CDR1 is SGHVS, CDR2 FQNEAQ. The CDR3 is made up of 14 amino acids. The CDR3 DNA reads TGTGCCAGCAGCTCCAGACAGGGCGGTGAAAAACTGTTTTTT. Translation: CASSSRQGGEKLFF.

This clonotype occurred many times. The V call is TRBV7-3, the J call TRBJ2-1; D call uncertain. V was clipped by 5 bases and J by 2 bases, with 13 bases between them. This CDR3 region has 15 residues. CDR1 is SGHTA and CDR2 is FQGTGA in the germline V gene. Here the CDR3 DNA reads TGTGCCAGCAGCATCGACGGCTCCACCTACAATGAGCAGTTCTTC. Its translation is CASSIDGSTYNEQFF.

CDR3 DNA sequence: TGTGCCAGCAGCCAGGGGGCAGAAGAGACCCAGTACTTC. It codes for CASSQGAEETQYF. J is TRBJ2-5 and V is TRBV28, with 8 bases lining up with TRBD1. Losses at the gene ends were 6 bases for V and 3 bases for J; bases not matched to a gene: 3. CDR1 is MDHEN and CDR2 is SYDVKM in the germline V gene. The CDR3 is 13 residues long.

This clonotype was seen only a few times. The chain combines TRBV10-3 with TRBJ2-5; maybe TRBD2 (6 bases). V was cut by 10 bases and J by 4 bases, with 16 bases left in between. Germline V gene data show CDR1 as ENHRY and CDR2 as SYGVKD. The CDR3 runs to 13 residues. The DNA of the CDR3 is TGTGCCAACGCGGGACGCCAGGGAGAGACCCAGTACTTC. It codes for CANAGRQGETQYF.